Listed below are T cell receptor beta chains from one sample, sequenced in a study of shared clonotypes between healthy human individuals. The method was immunoSEQ multiplex PCR; TCRdb's version includes in-frame clones alone and lacks a portion of them. The sample has around 2,100,000 clones, around 96% seen once; the top ten hold 0.95% to 1.5%. The sequenced sample consisted of naive CD8+ T cells sorted from blood. The origin of the receptors is a man between 18 and 29 years old in good health. Both conserved end residues are part of each CDR3.

TRBJ2-7 TRBV19 CASSIGTSGTYEQYF
TRBJ2-5 TRBV7-9 CASSLYGTGDETQYF
TRBJ2-7 TRBV29-1 CSVELWRGITYEQYF
TRBJ1-1 TRBV18 CASSPPKGKEPEAFF
TRBJ2-7 TRBV27 CASSLSGSGGEQYF
TRBJ2-3 TRBV27 CASSLAGLDTQYF
TRBJ2-7 TRBV9 CASSVSGTSGYEQYF
TRBJ2-3 TRBV4-2 CASSQELAASTDTQYF
TRBJ1-6 TRBV6-5 CASSQSFLSSSPLHF
TRBJ2-1 TRBV25-1 CASSGAGGYNEQFF
TRBJ1-3 TRBV14 CASSQEWGPGNTIYF
TRBJ1-2 TRBV28 CASSLRGNYGYTF
TRBJ2-7 TRBV30 CAWSVIRREREQYF
TRBJ2-3 TRBV13 CASSSGLAGGTDTQYF
TRBJ2-1 TRBV5-6 CASSLGGSSYNEQFF
TRBJ2-3 TRBV28 CASITAGSTDTQYF
TRBJ2-7 TRBV11-2 CASRRPGTPYEQYF
TRBJ1-2 TRBV28 CASSNPLSSYGYTF
TRBJ1-6 TRBV14 CASSQSFIPGRILNSPLHF
TRBJ2-1 TRBV6-5 CASGESSYNEQFF
TRBJ2-4 TRBV27 CASSLAADAKNIQYF
TRBJ1-1 TRBV27 CASALTGNTEAFF
TRBJ1-1 TRBV5-4 CASSILDRGNTEAFF
TRBJ1-1 TRBV19 CASSGRSGGTMNTEAFF
TRBJ2-3 TRBV27 CASTSLGLRSDTQYF
TRBJ2-7 TRBV29-1 CSVEWRTQGTYEQYF
TRBJ2-5 TRBV28 CASSGGGETQYF
TRBJ2-7 TRBV27 CASSLGQGTYEQYF
TRBJ1-1 TRBV30 CAWSEGTAEAFF
TRBJ2-3 TRBV28 CASSPRTSGFPDTQYF
TRBJ1-1 TRBV6-5 CASNGHGGNTEAFF
TRBJ1-4 TRBV7-8 CASSSRGGGEKLFF
TRBJ2-7 TRBV19 CASSPGAGYSYEQYF
TRBJ2-7 TRBV4-3 CASSQVVSAYEQYF
TRBJ1-1 TRBV4-3 CASSQGGGGEEKAFF
TRBJ2-7 TRBV18 CASSPEHRGLEQYF
TRBJ1-6 TRBV9 CASSVESGNNSPLHF
TRBJ1-2 TRBV7-3 CASSFEGGYGYTF
TRBJ2-5 TRBV27 CASSQGGGGQETQYF
TRBJ2-1 TRBV25-1 CASSDRLAGEEQFF
TRBJ2-1 TRBV19 CASKLGQGGNEQFF
TRBJ2-7 TRBV2 CASRESGYTYEQYF
TRBJ1-2 TRBV6-1 CASSETRGGGYGYTF
TRBJ2-6 TRBV6-5 CASAPGMYGANVLTF
TRBJ2-7 TRBV7-9 CASSLAEGYEQYF
TRBJ1-6 TRBV27 CASSRGDSYSPLHF
TRBJ1-2 TRBV6-1 CASSEWDSHYGYTF
TRBJ1-4 TRBV11-2 CASSSGTATNEKLFF
TRBJ2-5 TRBV11-2 CASSLGGGPGTQYF
TRBJ2-7 TRBV7-2 CATSLEKGAYEQYF
TRBJ2-7 TRBV5-1 CASSLELYYEQYF
TRBJ2-2 TRBV5-8 CASSLVLAGSTGELFF
TRBJ2-5 TRBV9 CASSVGTGEETQYF
TRBJ2-3 TRBV30 CAWTGLAGVTDTQYF
TRBJ1-2 TRBV29-1 CSVEGGMRGYTF